The next 10 T cell receptor beta chains were all read from a single sample in a study of blood T cells in healthy people across ages. Alongside a J-beta primer mix, a sample-barcoded 5' primer served in a second PCR lasting 7 to 11 cycles. Using its own MiXCR run on the 5' RACE reads, TCRdb lists one record per CDR3 protein. The repertoire holds roughly 1.6 million distinct CDR3 sequences, with almost 35% as singletons. What was sequenced was blood. The receptors here all came from a woman aged 25 to 39 in good health.

The rearrangement links TRBV27 to TRBJ2-1; either TRBD1 or TRBD2 may fit D (6 bases each). Trimming pared 5 bases from V and 10 bases from J, leaving 21 bases between. There are 15 residues in the CDR3. CDR1 MNHEY and CDR2 SMNVEV come from the germline V gene (reference sequence). The CDR3 reads CASSRGWREAYEQFF. Here the CDR3 DNA reads TGTGCCAGCAGTAGGGGGTGGAGGGAGGCCTACGAGCAGTTCTTC.

This clonotype turned up a few times. The chain has TRBV2 and TRBJ2-3; perhaps TRBD1 as D (5 bases). The CDR3 covers 13 residues. In germline, CDR1 is SNHLY, CDR2 FYNNEI. Between the trimmed V and J ends, which lost 7 bases and 3 bases, there was a span of 11 bases. CDR3 protein: CASIWQGTDTQYF. CDR3 DNA sequence: TGTGCCAGCATATGGCAGGGAACAGATACGCAGTATTTT.

This clonotype was recorded a few times. This rearrangement joins TRBV20-1 to TRBJ2-7; possible D gene TRBD2, 5 bases. The CDR3 runs 12 residues. V lost 0 bases and J lost 5, with 8 bases in between. The germline CDR1 and CDR2 sequences are DFQATT and SNEGSKA (reference sequence). DNA for the CDR3: TGCAGTGCTAGAGATACGAGGGACGAGCAGTACTTC. It specifies CSARDTRDEQYF.

This chain uses TRBV6-1 with TRBJ2-1; possible D gene TRBD1, 6 bases. Germline values: CDR1 MNHNS, CDR2 SASEGT. This CDR3 spans 14 amino acids. The V and J ends lost 5 bases and 1 base respectively, with 9 bases between them. In DNA, the CDR3 is TGTGCCAGCAGTACAGGGTGGTCCTACAATGAGCAGTTCTTC. Translating gives CASSTGWSYNEQFF.

Only a few counts were recorded for this clonotype. V gene TRBV24-1 combines with J gene TRBJ2-7; 9 bases fit TRBD1. This CDR3 contains 15 residues. Germline loops: CDR1 KGHDR, CDR2 SFDVKD. Trimming took 5 bases from V and 4 from J; bases not matched to a gene: 8. The CDR3 region is CATSAGTGRGYEQYF. CDR3 in DNA: TGTGCCACCAGTGCTGGGACAGGGAGGGGATACGAGCAGTACTTC.

In DNA form, the CDR3 reads TGTGCCAGCAGTTATCCCCAGGGATTCGATGCGGATACGCAGTATTTT. Amino acid sequence: CASSYPQGFDADTQYF. This rearrangement joins TRBV28 to TRBJ2-3, with a weak D call TRBD1 (5 bases). Germline assignment: CDR1 MDHEN and CDR2 SYDVKM. The CDR3 has 16 amino acids. With 4 bases removed from V and 6 bases from J, the gap between germline ends came to 20 bases.

The chain couples TRBV19 to TRBJ1-1; D perhaps matches TRBD1 (5 bases). Deletions cut 8 bases from V and 7 bases from J, with 14 bases between. Looked up from germline, CDR1 is LNHDA and CDR2 is SQIVND (reference sequence). The CDR3 runs to 12 residues. CDR3 in DNA: TGTGCCAGTGGGGTCGGGGGACGTGAAGCTTTCTTT. Its translation is CASGVGGREAFF.

V gene TRBV6-1 combines with J gene TRBJ2-1; TRBD1 or TRBD2 may be the D gene (6 bases each). Looked up from germline, CDR1 is MNHNS and CDR2 is SASEGT. Trimming removed 6 bases from V and 7 bases from J, with 19 bases in between. The CDR3 is 15 residues long. The CDR3 sequence is CASRRVWGAGNEQFF. As DNA, the CDR3 is TGTGCCAGCAGAAGGGTCTGGGGGGCGGGTAATGAGCAGTTCTTC.

The chain joins TRBV7-8 to TRBJ1-6; tentatively, D is TRBD1 (6 bases). V was cut by 5 bases and J by 9 bases, with 17 bases left in between. The CDR3 spans 15 residues. Germline CDR1 reads SGHVS; CDR2 reads FQNEAQ. As DNA, the CDR3 is TGTGCCAGCAGCGCTACGGACAGTTTCGGTTCACCCCTCCACTTT. Its protein product is CASSATDSFGSPLHF.

The rearrangement links TRBV7-2 to TRBJ2-1, with 7 positions matching TRBD2. The CDR3 consists of 16 residues. The germline V gene has CDR1 SGHTA and CDR2 FQGNSA. Trimming at V came to 5 bases and at J to 4 bases, leaving 11 bases not matched to a gene. CDR3 nucleotide sequence: TGTGCCAGCAGCCCCCCCGGGATAGCGGGTTACAATGAGCAGTTCTTC. Amino acid sequence: CASSPPGIAGYNEQFF.